The entry below describes one T cell receptor (beta chain). No antigen is known for it. This sample stems from a study of CD8 T cells in ankylosing spondylitis. Study outcomes and limitations: Disease-linked clones were reportedly significantly enriched in matched ankylosing spondylitis synovial fluid. Disease-linked clones displayed a CD8+ phenotype and appeared relatively rarely in peripheral blood. For ankylosing spondylitis blood, a TCR beta motif of about eight highly homologous variants appeared characteristic.

Germline V gives CDR1 SGHDT, CDR2 YYEEEE. This CDR3 is 15 amino acids long. The V gene lost 0 bases and the J gene lost 3 bases, with 10 bases spanning the gap. For TCR beta, libraries came from quantitative 5'-RACE with molecular barcodes. TCRdb redid the calling of the 5' RACE reads with MiXCR, one entry per CDR3 protein. The table shows approximately 100,000 distinct CDR3 sequences, with roughly 8.3% occurring only once. Specimen: blood, either unsorted or a sorted T cell fraction (not recorded which). The TCR originated in a male donor with ankylosing spondylitis or in good health (not recorded which). The gene calls are TRBV5-6 and TRBJ1-5; D is uncertain. In nucleotides, the CDR3 is TGTGCCAGCAGCTTGGGTAGCTCCTACAATCAGCCCCAGCATTTT. The encoded protein is CASSLGSSYNQPQHF.